This T cell receptor beta chain was obtained from a study of blood T cells in healthy people across ages. About the research overall: Template switching caught about one barcoded beta molecule for each two T cells.

Germline V gives CDR1 MNHEY, CDR2 SMNVEV (reference sequence). The length of the CDR3 is 14 residues. V was clipped by 0 bases and J by 11 bases, with 14 bases between them. Donation came from healthy Caucasian individuals in Russia who were aged about 6 to 90. Extracted total RNA amounted to at least 5 micrograms for each sample. Study-wide results and limits: Investigators viewed diversity estimates from one million T cells as underestimates, the study reported.

A second about 6 to 12 cycle PCR used barcoded and J-beta primers. One entry per CDR3 protein results from TCRdb running MiXCR on the 5' RACE reads. This table holds about 640,000 distinct CDR3 sequences, roughly three fifths found once. This clonotype is a singleton in its sample. Its antigen is currently unknown. Sequencing was done on a sample of blood. The receptor was derived from a man aged 60-69 years in good health. V gene TRBV27 combines with J gene TRBJ1-5; D unresolved. DNA for the CDR3: TGTGCCAGCAGTTTATCCGCCGGCCCCGGAGCCCAGCATTTT. It codes for CASSLSAGPGAQHF.